Shown below are 22 T cell receptor beta chains from a single sample sequenced in a study of blood T cell repertoires in COVID-19. Profiling relied on immunoSEQ multiplex PCR, and the TCRdb table lists in-frame clones only, not all of them. The sample has almost 250,000 clones; 85% to 90% are singletons. The specimen was PBMCs or T cells enriched from blood (not recorded which). All receptors come from a woman aged 50 to 65 who had recovered from COVID-19.

The genes are TRBV15 and TRBJ1-1; D not certain. The CDR3 is 13 residues long. Germline V gives CDR1 LNHNV, CDR2 YYDKDF (reference sequence). Deletions cut 2 bases from V and 5 bases from J, with 9 bases between. The CDR3 region has the DNA TGTGCCACCAGCAGAAAGGACTGGACTGAAGCTTTCTTT. Translated: CATSRKDWTEAFF.

The chain employs TRBV10-2 and TRBJ1-5; 8 bases match TRBD1. The CDR3 has 15 amino acids. Germline CDR1 WSHSY, CDR2 SAAADI. The J segment lost 6 bases and the V segment lost 3 bases, leaving 7 bases of the junction unmatched. The CDR3 region is CASSDPGTGFQPQHF. CDR3 DNA: TGCGCCAGCAGTGACCCCGGGACAGGATTTCAGCCCCAGCATTTT.

This clone was found once. The sample carries other DNA sequences with the same CDR3. The chain recombines TRBV28 with TRBJ2-1; TRBD1 aligns across 7 bases. CDR3 length equals 15 residues. Germline trimming cut 2 bases from V and 7 bases from J; bases unmatched to any gene: 8. Germline values: CDR1 MDHEN, CDR2 SYDVKM. CDR3 nucleotides: TGTGCCAGCAGTTTACGAGGGGGCAGTGGGAATGAGCAGTTCTTC. As protein: CASSLRGGSGNEQFF.

The chain recombines TRBV28 with TRBJ2-7; TRBD2 might be the D (5 bases). The ends were cut back, 3 bases at V and 0 bases at J, with 9 bases in the middle. CDR3 length equals 14 residues. Germline V gene sequence: CDR1 MDHEN, CDR2 SYDVKM. The CDR3 protein is CASSFPGGSYEQYF. The CDR3 nucleotides are TGTGCCAGCAGTTTTCCCGGAGGCTCCTACGAGCAGTACTTC.

This sequence joins TRBV4-2 and TRBJ1-2; a weak D match, TRBD1 (5 bases). V lost 7 bases and J 5 bases, leaving 20 bases between the germline ends. The CDR3 has 15 residues. Germline CDR1 is LGHNA and CDR2 is YNFKEQ. The CDR3 DNA follows: TGTGCCAGCAAAGGGGCAGCTAATATGATTTATGGCTACACCTTC. This encodes CASKGAANMIYGYTF.

The V gene is TRBV28, the J gene TRBJ2-1; 7 bases are a match to TRBD2. The trim removed 7 bases at V and 0 bases at J, leaving 3 bases unmatched. The CDR3 totals 14 residues. The germline V gene has CDR1 MDHEN and CDR2 SYDVKM. DNA of the CDR3: TGTGCCAGCAAGCTAGCGGACTCCTACAATGAGCAGTTCTTC. Its translation: CASKLADSYNEQFF.

This chain connects TRBV2 to TRBJ1-5; D ambiguous. V dropped 7 bases and J dropped 4 bases, with 11 bases sitting between them. The germline CDR1 and CDR2 sequences are SNHLY and FYNNEI. This CDR3 comprises 13 residues. The CDR3 sequence: CASMLTQNQPQHF. The CDR3 DNA is TGTGCCAGCATGCTGACACAGAATCAGCCCCAGCATTTT.

The chain employs TRBV12-5 and TRBJ2-4, with a tentative D call TRBD1 (6 bases). The V gene lost 1 base and the J gene lost 5 bases, with 6 bases spanning the gap. CDR1 is LGHNT and CDR2 is FRNRAP in the germline V gene. The CDR3 has 13 residues. CDR3 DNA sequence: TGTGCTAGTGGTTTGGACAGGGAAAACATTCAGTACTTC. Amino acids: CASGLDRENIQYF.

The chain employs TRBV10-3 and TRBJ2-7; D remains unclear. CDR3 length equals 11 residues. Germline values: CDR1 ENHRY, CDR2 SYGVKD. V lost 3 bases and J lost 4, with 4 bases in between. Written as DNA, the CDR3 is TGTGCCATCAGTGAACAGTACGAGCAGTACTTC. Encoded protein: CAISEQYEQYF.

This sequence joins TRBV6-5 and TRBJ2-1; 12 nucleotides align to TRBD2. Germline-derived CDR1 and CDR2 are MNHEY and SVGAGI. J lost 9 bases, V lost 2 bases, and 5 bases had no gene match. The length of the CDR3 is 15 residues. CDR3: CASSYRTSGNGEQFF. The CDR3 DNA reads TGTGCCAGCAGTTACCGGACTAGCGGGAATGGTGAGCAGTTCTTC.

The chain combines TRBV7-6 with TRBJ2-7; 8 bases fit TRBD1. The CDR3 spans 13 residues. Trimming at V came to 1 base and at J to 6 bases, leaving 2 bases not matched to a gene. Germline V gene sequence: CDR1 SGHVS, CDR2 FNYEAQ. The CDR3: CASSLDRGSEQYF. The CDR3 DNA reads TGTGCCAGCAGCTTAGACAGGGGGTCCGAGCAGTACTTC.

The chain uses TRBV5-1 and TRBJ2-5, with 7 bases matching TRBD1. The CDR3 contains 18 residues. Germline trimming cut 0 bases from V and 2 bases from J; bases unmatched to any gene: 13. CDR1 is SGHRS and CDR2 is YFSETQ in the germline V gene. CDR3 bases: TGCGCCAGCAGCTTGGAGGGCAGGGGGTCCCCTATGCAAGAGACCCAGTACTTC. Translating gives CASSLEGRGSPMQETQYF.

The gene calls are TRBV30 and TRBJ2-2; 8 positions match TRBD2. The CDR3 runs 15 residues. From germline, CDR1 is GTSNPN and CDR2 SVGIG (reference sequence). The V gene end was trimmed by 2 bases and the J gene end by 3 bases; junction bases not matched to a gene: 5. CDR3 amino acids: CAWSQTSGDTGELFF. The CDR3 DNA reads TGTGCCTGGAGTCAAACTAGCGGTGACACCGGGGAGCTGTTTTTT. The variable domain in full, with the rest retrieved from reference TRBV30 and TRBJ2-2, is SQTIHQWPATLVQPVGSPLSLECTVEGTSNPNLYWYRQAAGRGLQLLFYSVGIGQISSEVPQNLSASRPQDRQFILSSKKLLLSDSGFYLCAWSQTSGDTGELFFGEGSRLTVL.

The CDR3 loop is CATSREGLPYEQYF. The CDR3 DNA reads TGTGCCACCAGCAGAGAGGGACTTCCCTACGAGCAGTACTTC. The chain links TRBV15 to TRBJ2-7; possibly TRBD2 for D (6 bases). Trimming shortened V by 0 bases and J by 2 bases, and 8 bases separated the two germline ends. The CDR3 loop spans 14 amino acids. CDR1 and CDR2 from the germline V gene are LNHNV and YYDKDF (reference sequence).

This sequence joins TRBV19 and TRBJ2-7, with TRBD2 identical over 12 bases. Losses at the gene ends were 10 bases for V and 1 base for J; bases not matched to a gene: 5. This CDR3 has 14 amino acids. Germline V gene sequence: CDR1 LNHDA, CDR2 SQIVND (reference sequence). The CDR3 is CATASGGGSYEQYF. The CDR3 bases are TGTGCCACCGCTAGCGGGGGGGGTTCCTACGAGCAGTACTTC.

The CDR3 region has the DNA TGTGCCAGCAGCTTAGAAGAGTACGAGCAGTACTTC. Translating gives CASSLEEYEQYF. The chain is built from TRBV7-9 and TRBJ2-7; the D is unclear. The CDR3 spans 12 residues. Deletions cut 1 base from V and 4 bases from J, with 5 bases between. The germline V gene encodes CDR1 SEHNR and CDR2 FQNEAQ (reference sequence). Together with reference TRBV7-9 and TRBJ2-7, the CDR3 gives the full variable domain: DTGVSQNPRHKITKRGQNVTFRCDPISEHNRLYWYRQTLGQGPEFLTYFQNEAQLEKSRLLSDRFSAERPKGSFSTLEIQRTEQGDSAMYLCASSLEEYEQYFGPGTRLTVT.

The rearrangement uses TRBV6-2 or TRBV6-3 and TRBJ2-7, with TRBD2 matching 9 bases. Germline V gene sequence: CDR1 MNHEY, CDR2 SVGEGT. The J segment lost 3 bases and the V segment lost 0 bases, leaving 9 bases of the junction unmatched. CDR3 length: 17 amino acids. Written as DNA, the CDR3 is TGTGCCAGCAGTTACTCAGAACGCGGGAGGGCCTTCTACGAGCAGTACTTC. It translates to CASSYSERGRAFYEQYF.

J is TRBJ2-6 and V is TRBV4-2; 11 nucleotides match TRBD2. Trimming removed 0 bases from V and 1 base from J; junction bases left unmatched: 5. Germline V gene data show CDR1 as LGHNA and CDR2 as YNFKEQ. The length of the CDR3 is 19 residues. The CDR3 DNA reads as TGTGCCAGCAGCCAAGACGGACTAGCGGGCCCGTCTGGGGCCAACGTCCTGACTTTC. It encodes CASSQDGLAGPSGANVLTF.

The chain combines TRBV7-3 with TRBJ1-6, with D unresolved. Germline V lookup: CDR1 SGHTA, CDR2 FQGTGA. The CDR3 has 13 amino acids. Between the trimmed V and J ends, which lost 3 bases and 7 bases, there was a span of 7 bases. This CDR3 reads CASSFFLNSPLHF. CDR3 DNA: TGTGCCAGCAGCTTTTTTCTCAATTCACCCCTCCACTTT. Full variable domain (rest looked up from reference TRBV7-3 and TRBJ1-6): GAGVSQTPSNKVTEKGKYVELRCDPISGHTALYWYRQSLGQGPEFLIYFQGTGAADDSGLPNDRFFAVRPEGSVSTLKIQRTERGDSAVYLCASSFFLNSPLHFGNGTRLTVT.

V is TRBV19 and J is TRBJ2-5, with D maybe TRBD1 (6 bases). CDR3 length: 16 residues. V lost 1 base, J lost 2 bases, and 14 bases lay in between. Germline lookup yields CDR1 LNHDA and CDR2 SQIVND (reference sequence). The CDR3 DNA reads TGTGCCAGTAGTATAGCCCAGGGGCGACTTCAAGAGACCCAGTACTTC. Its protein is CASSIAQGRLQETQYF.

Turning to this clone: The sample has other DNA sequences that encode this CDR3 too. The rearrangement joins TRBV10-3 to TRBJ1-2; 7 bases align to TRBD1. V lost 3 bases and J lost 6; bases outside the gene matches: 1. Germline V lookup: CDR1 ENHRY, CDR2 SYGVKD. The length of the CDR3 is 12 residues. CDR3 coding DNA: TGTGCCATCAGTGAAACAGGGGATGGCTACACCTTC. Its translation is CAISETGDGYTF.

This chain connects TRBV24-1 to TRBJ1-6; 8 bases line up with TRBD1. V shed 4 bases, J shed 5 bases, and the junction held 9 bases outside the gene matches. Germline V gives CDR1 KGHDR, CDR2 SFDVKD. The CDR3 runs 17 residues. The CDR3 sequence is CATSDPDRVGDNSPLHF. As DNA, the CDR3 is TGTGCCACCAGTGACCCGGACAGGGTGGGGGATAATTCACCCCTCCACTTT.